The clone carrying this TCR beta chain was recorded once. The target antigen is unknown. This record belongs to a study of cytomegalovirus exposure and HLA in healthy donors. About the research overall: Sequencing of approximately 190 million T cells in an earlier analysis found 120 million or so unique TCR beta sequences. Regarding the study as a whole: Most observed TCR sequences were rare, whereas some public TCRs were detected in many donors. The study assumed roughly uniform donor sequencing depth for presence/absence analyses. As a later analysis revealed, most CMV-associated TCR beta chains appeared HLA-restricted.

PCR primers comprised 60 Vbeta and 13 Jbeta primers. Sequencing used immunoSEQ multiplex PCR; TCRdb keeps in-frame clones, though not all of them. The sample records about 130,000 clones, roughly four fifths being singletons. Per germline, CDR1 SQVTM and CDR2 ANQGSEA. V lost 6 bases to trimming and J lost 0 bases; unmatched junction nucleotides: 9. The CDR3 runs 16 residues. The sequence derives from a male donor in good health and CMV-seropositive. The specimen sequenced was PBMCs. The chain recombines TRBV29-1 with TRBJ2-7, with 12 nucleotides matching TRBD2. In nucleotides, the CDR3 is TGCAGCGTCGGACTAGCGGGGATTTCTAGCTCCTACGAGCAGTACTTC. Amino acids: CSVGLAGISSSYEQYF.